This T cell receptor (beta chain) was sequenced during a study of CD8 T cells in Susac syndrome. V dropped 1 base and J dropped 0 bases, with 9 bases sitting between them. The CDR3 sequence is 16 residues long. The germline V gene has CDR1 SGHVS and CDR2 FQNEAQ. The RNA, about 0.5 to 1 ug, was put through reverse transcription using random hexamers. One entry per CDR3 protein, called by TCRdb with MiXCR from the immunoSEQ multiplex PCR reads. The sample includes 150,000 to 200,000 distinct CDR3 sequences, 90% to 95% of them seen just once. V usage is TRBV7-8 and J usage is TRBJ1-4; possible D gene TRBD1, 6 bases. The sample comprised CD4+ T cells from PBMCs. This TCR was recovered from a human donor with Susac syndrome. This CDR3 is CASSLGAGATNEKLFF. DNA of the CDR3: TGTGCCAGCAGCTTAGGCGCAGGGGCAACTAATGAAAAACTGTTTTTT.